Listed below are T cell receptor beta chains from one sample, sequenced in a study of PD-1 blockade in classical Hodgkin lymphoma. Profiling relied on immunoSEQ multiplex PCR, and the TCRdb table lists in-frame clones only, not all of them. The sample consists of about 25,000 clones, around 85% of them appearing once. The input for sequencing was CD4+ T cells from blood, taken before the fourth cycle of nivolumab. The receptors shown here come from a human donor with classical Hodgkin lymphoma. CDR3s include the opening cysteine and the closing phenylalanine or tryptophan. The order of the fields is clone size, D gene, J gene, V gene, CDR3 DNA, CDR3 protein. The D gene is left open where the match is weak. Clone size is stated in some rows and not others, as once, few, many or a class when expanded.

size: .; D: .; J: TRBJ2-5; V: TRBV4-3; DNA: TGCGCCAGCAGCCAAGATTCGCAAGGGCGGGAGACCCAGTACTTC; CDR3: CASSQDSQGRETQYF
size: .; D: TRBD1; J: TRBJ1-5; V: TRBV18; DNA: TGTGCCAGCTCACAGGGACAGGCGACGGATCAGCCCCAGCATTTT; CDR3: CASSQGQATDQPQHF
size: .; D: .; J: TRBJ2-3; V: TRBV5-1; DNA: TGCGCCAGCAGCTCTGACGGACAGACGGTAGATACGCAGTATTTT; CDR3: CASSSDGQTVDTQYF
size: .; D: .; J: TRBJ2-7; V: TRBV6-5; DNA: TGTGCCAGCGCCTTTTATGGGGAGCAGTACTTC; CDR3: CASAFYGEQYF
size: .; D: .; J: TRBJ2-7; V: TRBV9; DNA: TGTGCCAGCAGCGCCGGGGGATTTACCTACGAGCAGTACTTC; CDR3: CASSAGGFTYEQYF
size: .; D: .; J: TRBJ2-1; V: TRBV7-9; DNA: TGTGCCAGCAGCTTAGAGGGGTGGGATGAGCAGTTCTTC; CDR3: CASSLEGWDEQFF
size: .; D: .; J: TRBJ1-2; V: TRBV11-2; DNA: TGTGCCAGCAGCCCGGACAGTGTTGGCTACACCTTC; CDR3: CASSPDSVGYTF
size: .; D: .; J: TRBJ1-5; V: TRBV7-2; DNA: TGTGCCAGCAGCTTTGGAGACAGCCATAGCAATCAGCCCCAGCATTTT; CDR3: CASSFGDSHSNQPQHF
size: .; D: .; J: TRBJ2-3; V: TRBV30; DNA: TGTGCCTGGGGGGCCGGGGTGGATACGCAGTATTTT; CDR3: CAWGAGVDTQYF
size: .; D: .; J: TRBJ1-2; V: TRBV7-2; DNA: TGTGCCAGCAGCTTAGGAAACTCTGGCTACACCTTC; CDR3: CASSLGNSGYTF
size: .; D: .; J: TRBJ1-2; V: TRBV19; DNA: TGTGCCAGCCGCGAAATACCAGGCTATGGCTACACCTTC; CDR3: CASREIPGYGYTF
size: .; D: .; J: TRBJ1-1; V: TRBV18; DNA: TGTGCCAGCTCACGACGACTAAGTGAAGCTTTCTTT; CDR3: CASSRRLSEAFF
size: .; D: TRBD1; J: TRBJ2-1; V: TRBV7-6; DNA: TGTGCCAGCAGCCCGGGACAGGTCAATGAGCAGTTCTTC; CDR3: CASSPGQVNEQFF
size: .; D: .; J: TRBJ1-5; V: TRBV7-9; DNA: TGTGCCAGCAGCTTAGTGGCTGGTGGGGCCAATCAGCCCCAGCATTTT; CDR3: CASSLVAGGANQPQHF
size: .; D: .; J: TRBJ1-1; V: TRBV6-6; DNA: TGTGCCAGCAGCTCCGGGCCCGCGCGTTTGGAAGCTTTCTTT; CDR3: CASSSGPARLEAFF
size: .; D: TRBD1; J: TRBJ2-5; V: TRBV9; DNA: TGTGCCAGCAGCGTCCGGGACAGGGGGCGGGAGACCCAGTACTTC; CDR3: CASSVRDRGRETQYF
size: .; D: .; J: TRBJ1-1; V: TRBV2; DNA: TGTGCCAGCAGTGGGGTAGGAATGAACACTGAAGCTTTCTTT; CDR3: CASSGVGMNTEAFF
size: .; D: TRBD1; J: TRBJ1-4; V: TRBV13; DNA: TGTGCCAGCAGCTTAGAGGCAGGGGGTAATGAAAAACTGTTTTTT; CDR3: CASSLEAGGNEKLFF
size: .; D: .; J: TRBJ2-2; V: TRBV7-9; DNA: TGTGCCAGCAGCCCCGACTGGACCGGGGAGCTGTTTTTT; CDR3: CASSPDWTGELFF
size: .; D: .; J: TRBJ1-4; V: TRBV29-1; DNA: TGCAGCGTGTCCCTTGGGACAACGGTTAATGAAAAACTGTTTTTT; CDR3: CSVSLGTTVNEKLFF
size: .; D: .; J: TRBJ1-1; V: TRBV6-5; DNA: TGTGCCAGCAGTTACTCCTCGACTTACATGAACACTGAAGCTTTCTTT; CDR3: CASSYSSTYMNTEAFF
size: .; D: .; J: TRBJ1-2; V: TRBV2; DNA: TGTGCCAGCAGTGAACAAGATAACTATGGCTACACCTTC; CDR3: CASSEQDNYGYTF
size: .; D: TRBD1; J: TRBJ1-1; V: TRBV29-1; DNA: TGCAGCCTTCTCCGGGACAGGGGGCGAGGGAACACTGAAGCTTTCTTT; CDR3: CSLLRDRGRGNTEAFF
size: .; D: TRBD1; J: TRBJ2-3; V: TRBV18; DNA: TGTGCCAGCTCAGTTACAGGGGCGGTAGATACGCAGTATTTT; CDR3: CASSVTGAVDTQYF
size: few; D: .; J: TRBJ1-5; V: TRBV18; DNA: TGTGCCAGCTCACCAGGGCCGAGTGAGCCCCAGCATTTT; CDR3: CASSPGPSEPQHF
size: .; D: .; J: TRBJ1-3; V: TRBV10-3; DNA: TGTGCCATCAGTGAGCTACAGGTCTCTGGAAACACCATATATTTT; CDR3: CAISELQVSGNTIYF
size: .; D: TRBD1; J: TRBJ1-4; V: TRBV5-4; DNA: TGTGCCAGCAGCCAAGGGGGGACAGGGCGCGAAAAACTGTTTTTT; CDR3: CASSQGGTGREKLFF
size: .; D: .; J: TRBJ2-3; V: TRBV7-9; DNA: TGTGCCAGCAGCCCCAGGGAAACCTCCGCAGATACGCAGTATTTT; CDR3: CASSPRETSADTQYF
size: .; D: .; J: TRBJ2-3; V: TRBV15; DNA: TGTGCCACCTGCATGAGTTTGGGAACGGATACGCAGTATTTT; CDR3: CATCMSLGTDTQYF
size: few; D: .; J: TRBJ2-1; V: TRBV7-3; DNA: TGTGCCAGCAGCTTAATGCCTTTGAATGAGCAGTTCTTC; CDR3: CASSLMPLNEQFF
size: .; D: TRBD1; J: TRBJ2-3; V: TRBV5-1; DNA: TGCGCCAGCAGCCCTTACCAGACAGGGGCCACAGATACGCAGTATTTT; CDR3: CASSPYQTGATDTQYF
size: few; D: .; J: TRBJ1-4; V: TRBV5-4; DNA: TGTGCCAGCAGCTTGCGAGGGGTTAGACCAACTAATGAAAAACTGTTTTTT; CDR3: CASSLRGVRPTNEKLFF
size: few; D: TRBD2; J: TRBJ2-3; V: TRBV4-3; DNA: TGCGCCAGCAGCCAAGAGGTTAGCGGGGGCACAGATACGCAGTATTTT; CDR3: CASSQEVSGGTDTQYF
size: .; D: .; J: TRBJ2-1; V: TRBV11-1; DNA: TGTGCCAGCAGCTTACGGACGGACAATGAGCAGTTCTTC; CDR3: CASSLRTDNEQFF
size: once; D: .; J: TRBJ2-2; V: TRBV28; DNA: TGTGCCAGCAGTTTAAACAGGGCCCCGAACACCGGGGAGCTGTTTTTT; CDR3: CASSLNRAPNTGELFF
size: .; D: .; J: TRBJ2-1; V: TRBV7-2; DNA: TGTGCCAGCAGCTTAGGTCCGGAAAACAATGAGCAGTTCTTC; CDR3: CASSLGPENNEQFF
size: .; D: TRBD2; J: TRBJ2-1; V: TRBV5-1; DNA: TGCGCCAGCAGCCACGGGACTATCAATGAGCAGTTCTTC; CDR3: CASSHGTINEQFF
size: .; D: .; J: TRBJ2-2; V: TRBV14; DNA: TGTGCCAGCAGCCCCCTCACAGGGTTCACCGGGGAGCTGTTTTTT; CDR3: CASSPLTGFTGELFF
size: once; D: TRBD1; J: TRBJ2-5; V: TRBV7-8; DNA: TGTGCCAGCAGCTTAGACGGGACAGGGCAAGAGACCCAGTACTTC; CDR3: CASSLDGTGQETQYF
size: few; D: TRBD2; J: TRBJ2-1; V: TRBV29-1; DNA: TGCAGCGTTTTGACTAGCATCGATGAGCAGTTCTTC; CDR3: CSVLTSIDEQFF
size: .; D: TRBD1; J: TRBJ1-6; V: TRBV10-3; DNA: TGTGCCATCGGGACAGGGGACTCACCCCTCCACTTT; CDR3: CAIGTGDSPLHF
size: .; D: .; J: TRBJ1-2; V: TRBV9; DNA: TGTGCCAGCAGCGTAGCAGGGTATGGCTACACCTTC; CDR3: CASSVAGYGYTF
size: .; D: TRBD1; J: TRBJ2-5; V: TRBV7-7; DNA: TGTGCTAGCAGCCCCGGGACAGGGAGAGAGACCCAGTACTTC; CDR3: CASSPGTGRETQYF
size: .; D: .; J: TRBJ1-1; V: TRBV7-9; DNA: TGTGCCAGCAGCTTGGGCCAGGGCACTGAAGCTTTCTTT; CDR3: CASSLGQGTEAFF
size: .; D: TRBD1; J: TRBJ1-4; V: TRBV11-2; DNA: TGTGCCAGCAGCTATCCTGACAGGGTCCGGGTTGAAAAACTGTTTTTT; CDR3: CASSYPDRVRVEKLFF
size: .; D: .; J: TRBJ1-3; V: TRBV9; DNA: TGTGCCAGCAGCGTAGCTAGCTCTGGAAACACCATATATTTT; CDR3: CASSVASSGNTIYF
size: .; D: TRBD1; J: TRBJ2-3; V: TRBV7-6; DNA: TGTGCCAGCAGCGAGCGGACAGGTCAGACAGATACGCAGTATTTT; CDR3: CASSERTGQTDTQYF
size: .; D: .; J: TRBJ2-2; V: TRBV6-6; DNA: TGTGCCAGCAGGGGGACGGCCGGGGAGCTGTTTTTT; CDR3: CASRGTAGELFF
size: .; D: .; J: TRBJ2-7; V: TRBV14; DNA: TGTGCCAGCAGCGACGAGTTCACAGGGAGGGTGCAGTACTTC; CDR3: CASSDEFTGRVQYF
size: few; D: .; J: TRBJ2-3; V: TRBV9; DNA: TGTGCCAGCAGCATTGGGACTTTCTCGCAAGTGGATACGCAGTATTTT; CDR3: CASSIGTFSQVDTQYF
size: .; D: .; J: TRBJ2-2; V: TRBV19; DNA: TGTGCCAGTAGTATAGATCTTGCGGACTCGAACACCGGGGAGCTGTTTTTT; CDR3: CASSIDLADSNTGELFF
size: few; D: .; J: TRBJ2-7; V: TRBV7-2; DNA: TGTGCCAGCAGCTTAGGCAGGGTCTACGAGCAGTACTTC; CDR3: CASSLGRVYEQYF
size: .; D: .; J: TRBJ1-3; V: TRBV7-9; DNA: TGTGCCAGCAGCGCTTCTGGAAACACCATATATTTT; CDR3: CASSASGNTIYF
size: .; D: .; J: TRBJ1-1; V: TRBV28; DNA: TGTGCCAGCAGTTACCAGGGTGGCACTGAAGCTTTCTTT; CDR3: CASSYQGGTEAFF
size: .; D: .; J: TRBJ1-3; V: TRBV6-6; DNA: TGTGCCAGCAGTTACGGGGGTATCTCTGGAAACACCATATATTTT; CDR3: CASSYGGISGNTIYF
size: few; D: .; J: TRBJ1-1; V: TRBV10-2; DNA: TGCGCCAGCAGTTTTCAGGGGACTGAAGCTTTCTTT; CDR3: CASSFQGTEAFF
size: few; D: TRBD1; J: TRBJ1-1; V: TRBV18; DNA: TGTGCCAGCTCATCGGGACAGGGGAACACTGAAGCTTTCTTT; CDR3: CASSSGQGNTEAFF
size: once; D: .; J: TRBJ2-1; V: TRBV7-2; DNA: TGTGCCAGCAGCTTAGATCGGCAGTACAATGAGCAGTTCTTC; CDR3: CASSLDRQYNEQFF
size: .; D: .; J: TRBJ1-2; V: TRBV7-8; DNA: TGTGCCAGCAGCTTGGGCCGCAGCTATGGCTACACCTTC; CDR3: CASSLGRSYGYTF
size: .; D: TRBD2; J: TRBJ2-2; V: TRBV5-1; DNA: TGCGCCAGCAGCTTGGAACTAGCGGGGGCCACGAACACCGGGGAGCTGTTTTTT; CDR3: CASSLELAGATNTGELFF